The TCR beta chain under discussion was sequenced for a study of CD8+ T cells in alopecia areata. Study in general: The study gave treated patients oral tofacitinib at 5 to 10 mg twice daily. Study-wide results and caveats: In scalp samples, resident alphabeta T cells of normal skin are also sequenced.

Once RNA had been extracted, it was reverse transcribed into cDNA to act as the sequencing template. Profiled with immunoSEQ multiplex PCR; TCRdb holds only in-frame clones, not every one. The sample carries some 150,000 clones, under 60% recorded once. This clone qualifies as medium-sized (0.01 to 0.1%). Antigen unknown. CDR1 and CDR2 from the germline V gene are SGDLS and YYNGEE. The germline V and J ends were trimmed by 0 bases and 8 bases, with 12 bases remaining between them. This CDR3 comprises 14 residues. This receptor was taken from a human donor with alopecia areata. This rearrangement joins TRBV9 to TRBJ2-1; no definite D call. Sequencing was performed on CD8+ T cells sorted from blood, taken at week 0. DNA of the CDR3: TGTGCCAGCAGCGTAGAGGGTAGTTGGGATGAGCAGTTCTTC. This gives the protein CASSVEGSWDEQFF. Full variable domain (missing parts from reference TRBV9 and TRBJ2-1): DSGVTQTPKHLITATGQRVTLRCSPRSGDLSVYWYQQSLDQGLQFLIQYYNGEERAKGNILERFSAQQFPDLHSELNLSSLELGDSALYFCASSVEGSWDEQFFGPGTRLTVL.